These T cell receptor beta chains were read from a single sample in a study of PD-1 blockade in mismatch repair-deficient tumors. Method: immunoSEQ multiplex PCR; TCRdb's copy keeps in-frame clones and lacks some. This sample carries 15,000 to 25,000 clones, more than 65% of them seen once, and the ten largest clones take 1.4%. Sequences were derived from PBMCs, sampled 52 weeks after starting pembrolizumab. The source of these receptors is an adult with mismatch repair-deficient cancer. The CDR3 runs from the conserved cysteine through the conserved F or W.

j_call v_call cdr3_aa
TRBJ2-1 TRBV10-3 CAISDTGSYNEQFF
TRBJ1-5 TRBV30 CAWSDSGPQGEWGYQPQHF
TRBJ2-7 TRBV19 CASSIGLSFEGANEQYF
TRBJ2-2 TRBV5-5 CASSRTGGFPTNTGELFF
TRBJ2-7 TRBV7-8 CASRPRTGGYEQYF
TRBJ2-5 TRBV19 CASNRGRRETQYF
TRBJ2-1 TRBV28 CASSSPSDSYNEQFF
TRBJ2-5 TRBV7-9 CASSWTTELLQETQYF
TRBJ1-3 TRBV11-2 CASSLTTGSSGNTIYF
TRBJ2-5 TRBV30 CAWSGQGAGGETQYF
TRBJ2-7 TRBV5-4 CASSLGLAGDEQYF
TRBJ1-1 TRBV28 CASTLQGRATEAFF
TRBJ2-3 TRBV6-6 CASSYSTSTDTQYF
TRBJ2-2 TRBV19 CASGNRDTGELFF
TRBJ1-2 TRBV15 CATSSRQGLLYGYTF
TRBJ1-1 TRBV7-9 CASSKGQGARLDTEAFF
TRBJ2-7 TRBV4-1 CASSQGLTSYEQYF
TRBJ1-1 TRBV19 CATRAVTEAFF
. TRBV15 CATSSPGRATYEQYF
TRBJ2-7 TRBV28 CASSLWGQASYEQYF
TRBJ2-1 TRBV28 CASSLSPQGKGERRGNEQFF
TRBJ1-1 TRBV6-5 CASSYAGNTEAFF
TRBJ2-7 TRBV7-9 CASSLRNGRGLRDYEQYF
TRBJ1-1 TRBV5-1 CASSPRENGNTEAFF
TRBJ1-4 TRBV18 CASSPQGAGTNEKLFF
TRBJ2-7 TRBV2 CASRTDFDFFEQYF
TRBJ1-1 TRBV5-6 CASSLVTGEGETEAFF
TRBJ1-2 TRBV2 CASIHSVYYGYTF
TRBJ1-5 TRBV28 CASRTPSRSNQPQHF
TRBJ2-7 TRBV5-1 CASSKELAGGKEQYF
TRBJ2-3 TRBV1 CTSSQEPRGVTDTQYF
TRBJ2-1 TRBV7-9 CASSSAWINEQFF
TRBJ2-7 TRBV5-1 CASSLTGLVYDSEQYF
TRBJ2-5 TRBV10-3 CAIRGQGETQYF
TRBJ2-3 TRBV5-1 CASSLLGGADTQYF
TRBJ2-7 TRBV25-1 CASSLESSYEQYF